Each of the 32 T cell receptor beta chains below was sequenced from the same sample in a study of identical twins. TCRdb passed the 5' RACE reads through MiXCR, listing each CDR3 protein once. The sample holds approximately 680,000 distinct CDR3 sequences, around 7.5% seen once. In addition, the sample was reused for a study of yellow fever vaccine responses in identical twins.

Sequencing was done on a sample of PBMCs. The receptors originated from a young woman in good health.

This clonotype was picked up many times. The V call is TRBV7-2, the J call TRBJ1-1; unclear D gene. The CDR3 totals 12 residues. CDR1 SGHTA and CDR2 FQGNSA come from the germline V gene. The V end was cut by 6 bases, the J end by 7 bases, with 12 bases between. The CDR3 here is CASSRGDREAFF. For the CDR3, the DNA is TGTGCCAGCAGTCGTGGTGACCGTGAAGCTTTCTTT.

The chain combines TRBV12-3 or TRBV12-4 with TRBJ2-1; 11 bases fit TRBD2. The junction had 13 bases not matched to a gene; V was cut back by 7 bases and J by 8 bases. The CDR3 spans 16 residues. In DNA, the CDR3 is TGTGCCAGCACAAATGGGCTAGCGGGAGGTTCCGATGAGCAGTTCTTC. It encodes CASTNGLAGGSDEQFF.

The chain combines TRBV27 with TRBJ2-2; D is undetermined. Germline assignment: CDR1 MNHEY and CDR2 SMNVEV (reference sequence). There are 13 residues in the CDR3. Between the trimmed V and J ends, which lost 2 bases and 7 bases, there was a span of 8 bases. The CDR3 is CASSLTPSGELFF. The CDR3 DNA is TGTGCCAGCAGTTTAACCCCTAGCGGGGAGCTGTTTTTT.

The chain employs TRBV7-9 and TRBJ2-1; 14 positions agree with TRBD2. CDR3 size: 17 residues. CDR1 and CDR2 from the germline V gene are SEHNR and FQNEAQ (reference sequence). The V gene end was trimmed by 1 base and the J gene end by 6 bases; junction bases not matched to a gene: 5. CDR3 residues: CASSLEVTSGRGNEQFF. The CDR3 DNA reads TGTGCCAGCAGCTTAGAGGTGACTAGCGGGAGGGGCAATGAGCAGTTCTTC.

The V call is TRBV24-1, the J call TRBJ2-3; 8 bases line up with TRBD1. The CDR3 covers 16 residues. V shed 4 bases and J 4 bases; nucleotides not matched to a gene: 9. Germline V gene sequence: CDR1 KGHDR, CDR2 SFDVKD. CDR3 nucleotide sequence: TGTGCCACCAGTGACACGACAGGGGCGGCGGCAGATACGCAGTATTTT. This translates into CATSDTTGAAADTQYF.

This clonotype was counted only a few times. The V gene is TRBV16, the J gene TRBJ1-2; D not certain. The CDR3 has 12 amino acids. Germline CDR1 is KGHSY and CDR2 is FQNENV. The ends were cut back, 0 bases at V and 8 bases at J, with 7 bases in the middle. Here the CDR3 DNA reads TGTGCCAGCAGCCAATCCCAGTACGGCTACACCTTC. It specifies CASSQSQYGYTF.

This clonotype was counted ten times or more. The CDR3 DNA follows: TGTGCCATCAGTGGCGGTCCTGGACCATCTTGGAACACTGAAGCTTTCTTT. It is translated as CAISGGPGPSWNTEAFF. V usage is TRBV10-3 and J usage is TRBJ1-1, with no clear D. Germline-derived CDR1 and CDR2 are ENHRY and SYGVKD. The ends were cut back, 4 bases at V and 1 base at J, with 19 bases in the middle. The CDR3 has 17 residues.

In its sample, this clonotype was seen a few times. An end of the junction differs from the germline gene, which may be a read error. V gene TRBV20-1 combines with J gene TRBJ2-3; TRBD1 is a possible D gene (6 bases). Germline V lookup: CDR1 DFQATT, CDR2 SNEGSKA (reference sequence). The CDR3 sequence is 11 residues long. CDR3 sequence: CSAPRRDTNHF. CDR3 DNA: TGCAGTGCTCCCCGTCGGGACACCAATCATTTT.

CDR3 sequence reads: CASSQYRGYEQYV. In DNA, the CDR3 is TGCGCCAGCAGCCAATACAGGGGGTACGAGCAGTACGTC. The rearrangement links TRBV4-1 to TRBJ2-7; 8 bases are a match to TRBD1. The CDR3 runs 13 residues. The J segment lost 4 bases and the V segment lost 2 bases, leaving 1 base of the junction unmatched. Germline loops: CDR1 MGHRA, CDR2 YSYEKL.

The chain links TRBV5-4 to TRBJ2-2, with D possibly TRBD1 on 5 matching bases. The CDR3 sequence is 12 residues long. Looked up from germline, CDR1 is SGHNT and CDR2 is YYREEE (reference sequence). V was cut by 6 bases and J by 8 bases, with 11 bases left in between. The DNA of the CDR3 is TGTGCCAGCAACCAGGGTTCGGGGGAGCTGTTTTTT. Amino acids: CASNQGSGELFF.

V is TRBV7-6 and J is TRBJ2-1; TRBD2 matches at 12 bases. CDR3 size: 15 residues. Germline V gives CDR1 SGHVS, CDR2 FNYEAQ. Losses at the gene ends were 5 bases for V and 7 bases for J; bases not matched to a gene: 6. The CDR3 DNA reads TGTGCCAGCAGCCCGACTAGCGGGAGCTTTAATGAGCAGTTCTTC. Encoded protein: CASSPTSGSFNEQFF.

This chain uses TRBV7-2 with TRBJ2-1; D may be TRBD2 (7 bases). The CDR3 covers 14 residues. V was pared by 1 base and J by 11 bases, with 15 bases between. In germline, CDR1 is SGHTA, CDR2 FQGNSA. CDR3 in amino acids: CASSLGGRRGQQFF. The CDR3 DNA is TGTGCCAGCAGCTTAGGTGGCAGGCGGGGGCAGCAGTTCTTC.

This clonotype was picked up many times. V is TRBV29-1 and J is TRBJ2-5; a possible D gene is TRBD1 (6 bases). The germline gives CDR1 SQVTM, CDR2 ANQGSEA. Trimming left V 3 bases short and J 5 bases short, with 19 bases between. The CDR3 has 15 residues. The CDR3: CSVEGALESPETQYF. CDR3 coding DNA: TGCAGCGTTGAGGGGGCCCTAGAGTCCCCCGAGACCCAGTACTTC.

Only a few counts were recorded for this clonotype. V gene TRBV12-3 or TRBV12-4 combines with J gene TRBJ2-3, with 11 nucleotides matching TRBD1. V shed 5 bases, J shed 4 bases, and the junction held 5 bases outside the gene matches. The CDR3 is 15 amino acids. The CDR3 loop is CASSGRTGGPDTQYF. The CDR3 bases are TGTGCCAGCAGTGGACGGACAGGGGGCCCAGATACGCAGTATTTT.

This clonotype was detected a few times. The rearrangement links TRBV5-6 to TRBJ2-1, with D unresolved. CDR3 length equals 13 residues. Deletions cut 6 bases from V and 6 bases from J, with 13 bases between. Germline lookup yields CDR1 SGHDT and CDR2 YYEEEE. This chain's CDR3 is CASTVLDLNEQFF. CDR3 bases: TGTGCCAGCACCGTTTTGGATCTCAATGAGCAGTTCTTC.

The genes are TRBV20-1 and TRBJ1-3, with 8 bases identical to TRBD1. This CDR3 is 18 amino acids long. Unmatched junction bases numbered 10, after V lost 0 bases and J lost 0 bases. Per the germline V gene, CDR1 is DFQATT and CDR2 is SNEGSKA (reference sequence). Here the CDR3 reads CSARDSDRVQFSGNTIYF. CDR3 in DNA: TGCAGTGCTAGAGATTCGGACAGGGTTCAGTTCTCTGGAAACACCATATATTTT.

The chain couples TRBV20-1 to TRBJ2-3; D unclear. V shed 2 bases and J shed 0 bases, with 6 bases lying between them. The CDR3 loop spans 13 amino acids. CDR1 is DFQATT, CDR2 SNEGSKA, per germline (reference sequence). CDR3 loop: CSARKWSTDTQYF. The DNA of the CDR3 is TGCAGTGCTAGAAAGTGGAGCACAGATACGCAGTATTTT.

This clonotype was counted many times. The J gene is TRBJ1-4, the V gene TRBV5-1; no firm D call. Germline-derived CDR1 and CDR2 are SGHRS and YFSETQ. The V end was cut by 4 bases, the J end by 8 bases, with 15 bases between. CDR3 size: 14 residues. Here the CDR3 reads CASSVGGRYEKLFF. DNA of the CDR3: TGCGCCAGCAGCGTAGGAGGGAGATACGAAAAACTGTTTTTT.

The chain carries TRBV4-1 and TRBJ2-1, with 7 bases lining up with TRBD2. V was clipped by 4 bases and J by 4 bases; unmatched bases: 13. This CDR3 has 17 amino acids. Germline values: CDR1 MGHRA, CDR2 YSYEKL. This chain's CDR3 is CASSRGIAGSLYNEQFF. CDR3 DNA: TGCGCCAGCAGCCGGGGAATAGCGGGTTCCCTTTACAATGAGCAGTTCTTC.

This clonotype was seen ten or more times. The J gene is TRBJ2-1, the V gene TRBV7-9; perhaps D is TRBD1 or TRBD2 (5 bases each). V lost 3 bases and J lost 6, with 12 bases in between. Germline V gene sequence: CDR1 SEHNR, CDR2 FQNEAQ (reference sequence). The CDR3 spans 14 residues. The CDR3 nucleotides read TGTGCCAGCAGCTTTCCGGGGCAGCCCAATGAGCAGTTCTTC. This gives the protein CASSFPGQPNEQFF.

At least ten counts were recorded for this clonotype. The genes are TRBV2 and TRBJ2-6; 10 bases are a match to TRBD1. The CDR3 length is 18 residues. J was trimmed by 0 bases and V by 4 bases; bases with no gene match: 6. Germline CDR1 is SNHLY and CDR2 is FYNNEI. CDR3 amino acids: CASSGGTGASSGANVLTF. The CDR3 region has the DNA TGTGCCAGCAGTGGGGGGACAGGGGCCAGCTCTGGGGCCAACGTCCTGACTTTC.

J is TRBJ2-1 and V is TRBV6-5, with D possibly matching TRBD2 (5 bases). Germline loops: CDR1 MNHEY, CDR2 SVGAGI. V lost 0 bases to trimming and J lost 7 bases, with 13 bases between them. CDR3 length: 15 amino acids. CDR3 amino acids: CASSYSGPTGNEQFF. CDR3 bases: TGTGCCAGCAGTTACTCGGGCCCCACGGGAAATGAGCAGTTCTTC.

This chain connects TRBV6-1 to TRBJ1-3; tentative D call: TRBD1 (5 bases). CDR1 is MNHNS, CDR2 SASEGT, per germline. The length of the CDR3 is 15 residues. V shed 6 bases and J shed 3 bases, with 15 bases lying between them. This chain's CDR3 is CASSRDPGVGNTIYF. CDR3 nucleotides: TGTGCCAGCAGCCGCGACCCGGGGGTTGGAAACACCATATATTTT.

The chain employs TRBV29-1 and TRBJ1-2, with 7 bases that match TRBD1. Per the germline V gene, CDR1 is SQVTM and CDR2 is ANQGSEA. The CDR3 contains 13 residues. V lost 7 bases, J lost 0 bases, and 5 bases stayed unmatched. The CDR3 sequence is CSAWDRSNYGYTF. The CDR3 region has the DNA TGCAGCGCCTGGGACAGATCTAACTATGGCTACACCTTC.

This clonotype came up a few times. The rearrangement uses TRBV12-3 or TRBV12-4 and TRBJ1-1; 7 positions match TRBD1. With V trimmed by 2 bases and J by 6 bases, 9 bases remained unmatched. The CDR3 has 15 amino acids. CDR3 amino acids: CASSLTGRGSAEAFF. CDR3 DNA: TGTGCCAGCAGTTTAACCGGCAGGGGGTCAGCTGAAGCTTTCTTT.

This clonotype turned up a few times. This sequence joins TRBV9 and TRBJ2-2; TRBD2 aligns across 8 bases. With 4 bases clipped from V and 6 bases from J, the junction kept 14 bases outside the gene matches. This CDR3 contains 17 residues. Germline V gene lookup returns CDR1 SGDLS and CDR2 YYNGEE. Here the CDR3 DNA reads TGTGCCAGCAGCCTCTCCGGACTAGCAGTGCAATCCGGGGAGCTGTTTTTT. It specifies CASSLSGLAVQSGELFF.

Many counts were recorded for this clonotype. The chain carries TRBV11-2 and TRBJ2-7, with 10 bases aligning to TRBD1. Unmatched junction bases numbered 1, after V lost 5 bases and J lost 0 bases. This CDR3 region has 14 residues. Germline CDR1 reads SGHAT; CDR2 reads FQNNGV. The CDR3 region is CASSDRGLSYEQYV. CDR3 DNA sequence: TGTGCCAGCAGCGACAGGGGGCTCTCCTACGAGCAGTACGTC.

This clonotype was recorded a few times. This chain joins TRBV2 and TRBJ2-5; 9 bases map to TRBD2. Per the germline V gene, CDR1 is SNHLY and CDR2 is FYNNEI. V shed 3 bases and J 3 bases; nucleotides not matched to a gene: 8. This CDR3 contains 16 residues. DNA for the CDR3: TGTGCCAGCAGTGAGGCGTGGCTAGCGGGAAAAGAGACCCAGTACTTC. Translating gives CASSEAWLAGKETQYF. The entire variable domain, with the rest obtained from reference TRBV2 and TRBJ2-5, is as follows: EPEVTQTPSHQVTQMGQEVILRCVPISNHLYFYWYRQILGQKVEFLVSFYNNEISEKSEIFDDQFSVERPDGSNFTLKIRSTKLEDSAMYFCASSEAWLAGKETQYFGPGTRLLVL.

Points on this clonotype: Since no conserved phenylalanine or tryptophan closes the CDR3, a read error is the likely cause. The rearrangement joins TRBV6-2 or TRBV6-3 to TRBJ2-7, with D possibly matching TRBD2 (5 bases). The CDR3 has 14 amino acids. The germline V gene has CDR1 MNHEY and CDR2 SVGEGT. V gave up 5 bases and J gave up 3 bases, with 14 bases separating them. The CDR3 DNA sequence: TGTGCCAGCAGTCTTACGGGAACAAACTACGAGCAGTACTAC. It is translated as CASSLTGTNYEQYY.

At least ten counts were recorded for this clonotype. The V and J genes are TRBV6-1 and TRBJ1-1; D gene uncertain. The CDR3 spans 16 residues. V was cut by 1 base and J by 1 base, with 13 bases left in between. In germline, CDR1 is MNHNS, CDR2 SASEGT. In DNA form, the CDR3 reads TGTGCCAGCAGTGAAGATTTCGGGCGCACGAACACTGAAGCTTTCTTT. Amino acids: CASSEDFGRTNTEAFF.

This clonotype was observed a handful of times. The rearrangement uses TRBV20-1 and TRBJ2-3, with TRBD1 identical over 9 bases. The CDR3 loop spans 15 amino acids. The germline CDR1 and CDR2 sequences are DFQATT and SNEGSKA (reference sequence). V lost 3 bases, J lost 2 bases, and 6 bases stayed unmatched. The CDR3 bases are TGCAGTGCTAGGGGACAGGGACGAAACACAGATACGCAGTATTTT. This translates into CSARGQGRNTDTQYF.

This clonotype appeared many times. The V call is TRBV9, the J call TRBJ2-3; 8 nucleotides match TRBD2. CDR1 and CDR2 from the germline V gene are SGDLS and YYNGEE. The CDR3 extends over 15 amino acids. Germline trimming cut 4 bases from V and 6 bases from J; bases unmatched to any gene: 10. CDR3 coding DNA: TGTGCCAGCAGCCCACCGGGACTAGTTTGGGATACGCAGTATTTT. The encoded protein is CASSPPGLVWDTQYF. The variable domain in full, completed from reference TRBV9 and TRBJ2-3, reads DSGVTQTPKHLITATGQRVTLRCSPRSGDLSVYWYQQSLDQGLQFLIQYYNGEERAKGNILERFSAQQFPDLHSELNLSSLELGDSALYFCASSPPGLVWDTQYFGPGTRLTVL.